These 14 T cell receptor beta chains were all obtained from the same sample, sequenced in a study of blood T cell repertoires in COVID-19. The assay was immunoSEQ multiplex PCR, and TCRdb's table has in-frame clones only and misses some. The sample lists 100,000 to 150,000 clones, 90% occurring once. The sequenced material came from peripheral blood. Receptor source: a man between 60 and 75 years old with COVID-19, enrolled during active disease.

The rearrangement links TRBV5-8 to TRBJ1-5; 7 nucleotides match TRBD1. Germline V lookup: CDR1 SGHTS, CDR2 YDEGEE. The CDR3 runs to 16 residues. V lost 4 bases and J lost 3; bases outside the gene matches: 10. DNA of the CDR3: TGTGCCAGCAGCCTAGCCTGGGACAGCGTCAATCAGCCCCAGCATTTT. This translates into CASSLAWDSVNQPQHF. Based on the CDR3 plus reference TRBV5-8 and TRBJ1-5, the full variable domain is EAGVTQSPTHLIKTRGQQATLRCSPISGHTSVYWYQQALGLGLQFLLWYDEGEERNRGNFPPRFSGRQFPNYSSELNVNALELEDSALYLCASSLAWDSVNQPQHFGDGTRLSIL.

The chain combines TRBV11-3 with TRBJ1-6; D is possibly TRBD1 (5 bases). V was clipped by 5 bases and J by 9 bases, with 17 bases between them. CDR1 and CDR2 (germline): SGHNT, YENEEA. This CDR3 is built from 15 residues. This chain's CDR3 is CASSPAGGWGSPLHF. CDR3 in DNA: TGTGCCAGCAGCCCCGCCGGGGGTTGGGGTTCACCCCTCCACTTT.

The chain has TRBV2 and TRBJ2-2; no clear D gene. Trimming pared 3 bases from V and 2 bases from J, leaving 7 bases between. Germline CDR1 SNHLY, CDR2 FYNNEI. This CDR3 spans 14 amino acids. DNA of the CDR3: TGTGCCAGCAGTGAGCAGCGTAACACCGGGGAGCTGTTTTTT. This translates into CASSEQRNTGELFF.

The rearrangement uses TRBV3-1 (or the pseudogene TRBV3-2) and TRBJ2-3, with 8 bases aligning to TRBD2. The CDR3 is made up of 16 amino acids. V lost 5 bases and J lost 1; bases outside the gene matches: 8. Germline V gives CDR1 LGHDT, CDR2 YNNKEL (reference sequence). For the CDR3, the DNA is TGTGCCAGCAGCTCCGAGACTAGCGACGGCACAGATACGCAGTATTTT. It translates to CASSSETSDGTDTQYF.

V and J are TRBV4-2 and TRBJ1-2; 7 nucleotides agree with TRBD1. With 4 bases clipped from V and 3 bases from J, the junction kept 8 bases outside the gene matches. The CDR3 loop spans 15 amino acids. Looked up from germline, CDR1 is LGHNA and CDR2 is YNFKEQ. The CDR3 DNA is TGTGCCAGCAGCCCACACCGGGACAGTGACTATGGCTACACCTTC. Amino acid sequence: CASSPHRDSDYGYTF.

V usage is TRBV19 and J usage is TRBJ2-3; the D gene is possibly TRBD1 (5 bases). Germline-derived CDR1 and CDR2 are LNHDA and SQIVND (reference sequence). The CDR3 has 13 residues. V was cut by 9 bases and J by 3 bases, with 13 bases left in between. CDR3 DNA sequence: TGTGCCAGCAGGGTCGCAGTTACAGATACGCAGTATTTT. It encodes CASRVAVTDTQYF.

This rearrangement joins TRBV6-6 to TRBJ2-7, with D tentatively TRBD2 (8 bases). The germline CDR1 and CDR2 sequences are MNHNY and SVGAGI (reference sequence). The V end lost 5 bases, the J end lost 1 base, and 27 bases lay between the germline ends. CDR3 length: 19 residues. The chain's CDR3 is CASSPGRGQPGLGSYEQYF. The CDR3 nucleotides are TGTGCCAGCAGTCCCGGGCGGGGACAGCCGGGACTAGGGTCCTACGAGCAGTACTTC.

This clone was counted a single time. V and J are TRBV24-1 and TRBJ2-1; 8 bases match TRBD2. The CDR3 runs to 14 residues. The V segment lost 4 bases and the J segment 6 bases; nucleotides outside the gene matches: 4. Germline values: CDR1 KGHDR, CDR2 SFDVKD. CDR3 coding DNA: TGTGCCACCAGTGAAGCGGGGGAGGGCAATGAGCAGTTCTTC. It is translated as CATSEAGEGNEQFF.

This clone has more than one count but fewer than ten. The chain employs TRBV11-3 and TRBJ2-2; 7 positions match TRBD2. V lost 6 bases, J lost 3 bases, and 7 bases stayed unmatched. CDR3 length: 15 residues. The V gene's germline CDR1 is SGHNT and CDR2 YENEEA. The CDR3 spells CASSGGRADTGELFF. The CDR3 DNA follows: TGTGCCAGCAGTGGAGGGAGGGCCGACACCGGGGAGCTGTTTTTT.

V usage is TRBV7-8 and J usage is TRBJ2-7, with a weak D call TRBD2 (6 bases). This CDR3 has 15 amino acids. Germline V lookup: CDR1 SGHVS, CDR2 FQNEAQ. Trimming left V 8 bases short and J 0 bases short, with 17 bases between. The CDR3: CASSIAGPISYEQYF. Written as DNA, the CDR3 is TGTGCCAGCTCAATCGCGGGGCCTATCTCCTACGAGCAGTACTTC.

V gene TRBV27 combines with J gene TRBJ2-7; D is perhaps TRBD1 (6 bases). V shed 4 bases and J shed 4 bases, with 17 bases lying between them. This CDR3 region has 15 residues. CDR1 MNHEY and CDR2 SMNVEV come from the germline V gene (reference sequence). In DNA form, the CDR3 reads TGTGCCAGCAGTTCAAGGACAGATCCACTTTACGAGCAGTACTTC. This translates into CASSSRTDPLYEQYF.

This clone appeared once. This chain uses TRBV28 with TRBJ2-3, with D possibly matching TRBD1 (6 bases). The V end lost 5 bases, the J end lost 2 bases, and 14 bases lay between the germline ends. The germline CDR1 and CDR2 sequences are MDHEN and SYDVKM. The CDR3 loop spans 15 amino acids. The CDR3 here is CASSRTARNTDTQYF. For the CDR3, the DNA is TGTGCCAGCAGTCGGACAGCAAGAAACACAGATACGCAGTATTTT.

This clone was observed a single time. The chain joins TRBV5-1 to TRBJ2-3, with TRBD2 identical over 12 bases. After removal of 9 bases from V and 3 bases from J, the junction contained 8 bases not matched to a gene. This CDR3 region has 15 residues. Germline assignment: CDR1 SGHRS and CDR2 YFSETQ. The CDR3 spells CATKTSGSPTDTQYF. As DNA, the CDR3 is TGCGCCACCAAGACTAGCGGGAGTCCTACAGATACGCAGTATTTT.

The rearrangement joins TRBV4-1 to TRBJ1-2; no definite D call. Germline assignment: CDR1 MGHRA and CDR2 YSYEKL. The CDR3 covers 16 residues. V gave up 2 bases and J gave up 8 bases, with 21 bases separating them. The CDR3 DNA is TGCGCCAGCAGCCAAATCTTTGAGGGCCACCCCAACGGCTACACCTTC. Protein product: CASSQIFEGHPNGYTF.